One sample yielded the 3 T cell receptor beta chains listed below, sequenced in a study of CD8 T cells in ankylosing spondylitis. TCRdb re-derived calls from the 5' RACE reads in MiXCR, one entry per CDR3 protein. Of roughly 130,000 distinct CDR3 sequences listed, roughly 7.3% are singletons. Sequencing used blood, either unsorted or a sorted T cell fraction (not recorded which). The receptor source for this set is a male donor with ankylosing spondylitis or in good health (not recorded which).

This clonotype was counted ten times or more. V gene TRBV5-1 combines with J gene TRBJ2-1, with TRBD2 matching 8 bases. Germline V gene sequence: CDR1 SGHRS, CDR2 YFSETQ. This CDR3 region has 15 residues. V lost 5 bases and J lost 7; bases outside the gene matches: 11. CDR3 sequence: CASRRVSGSQNEQFF. CDR3 nucleotides: TGCGCCAGCAGAAGGGTGAGCGGGAGCCAAAATGAGCAGTTCTTC.

This clonotype appeared many times. The rearrangement uses TRBV28 and TRBJ2-7, with 9 bases lining up with TRBD2. The CDR3 is made up of 13 amino acids. CDR1 is MDHEN and CDR2 is SYDVKM in the germline V gene. J lost 2 bases, V lost 7 bases, and 3 bases had no gene match. The CDR3, as DNA: TGTGCCAGCACCCCTAGCGGGACCTACGAGCAGTACTTC. Amino acids: CASTPSGTYEQYF.

The sample holds many counts of this clonotype. This rearrangement joins TRBV7-9 to TRBJ1-3; no firm D call. The CDR3 is 13 residues long. V lost 4 bases to trimming and J lost 7 bases, with 11 bases between them. The V gene's germline CDR1 is SEHNR and CDR2 FQNEAQ (reference sequence). In DNA, the CDR3 is TGTGCCAGCAGCTCCTCGGCGGCTAACACCATATATTTT. Its protein product is CASSSSAANTIYF.